One sample yielded the 30 T cell receptor beta chains listed below, sequenced in a study of T cell repertoires in cytomegalovirus infection. TCRdb recomputed calls from the reads with MiXCR, one row per CDR3 protein. Of 200,000 to 250,000 distinct CDR3 sequences in the sample, around two fifths were seen once. No antigen is known for these receptors. The input for sequencing was CD8+ T cells from cultured PBMCs, taken from culture after CMV antigen stimulation. These receptors all stem from a human donor in good health (CMV status not recorded). Some clones in this sample may be carry-over from other donors' samples.

This clonotype was seen a few times. V usage is TRBV7-9 and J usage is TRBJ2-2; 9 nucleotides line up with TRBD2. Germline V gene sequence: CDR1 SEHNR, CDR2 FQNEAQ (reference sequence). The V segment lost 4 bases and the J segment 1 base; nucleotides outside the gene matches: 4. The CDR3 runs to 16 residues. The CDR3 here is CASSSPTSGNTGELFF. CDR3 DNA sequence: TGTGCCAGCAGCTCCCCGACTAGCGGGAACACCGGGGAGCTGTTTTTT.

This clonotype was seen a handful of times. The chain's CDR3 is CASSVGPEVTEAFF. CDR3 DNA sequence: TGTGCCAGCAGTGTGGGACCGGAGGTCACTGAAGCTTTCTTT. This chain links TRBV6-1 with TRBJ1-1, with D possibly matching TRBD1 (5 bases). From germline, CDR1 is MNHNS and CDR2 SASEGT. V shed 4 bases and J shed 4 bases, with 13 bases lying between them. The CDR3 totals 14 residues.

The V call is TRBV27, the J call TRBJ1-4; D is ambiguous. The CDR3 has 12 amino acids. CDR1 MNHEY and CDR2 SMNVEV come from the germline V gene (reference sequence). Trimming cost V 8 bases and J 1 base, with 5 bases left between them. The CDR3 nucleotides are TGTGCCAGCTGGGGAACTAATGAAAAACTGTTTTTT. Amino acid sequence: CASWGTNEKLFF.

This clonotype has only a few counts. The rearrangement uses TRBV28 and TRBJ2-7; 9 bases line up with TRBD2. After removal of 10 bases from V and 0 bases from J, the junction contained 19 bases not matched to a gene. This CDR3 region has 18 residues. Germline V CDR1 and CDR2: MDHEN, SYDVKM. The CDR3 DNA reads as TGTGCCACCTACAGCATGGTAGCGGGAGACCCAAGCTCCTACGAGCAGTACTTC. Translated, it gives CATYSMVAGDPSSYEQYF.

A few counts support this clonotype. The DNA of the CDR3 is TGTGCCAGTTATATAAAGGGACAGGCGCCGACCAACTATGGCTACACCTTC. Its protein product is CASYIKGQAPTNYGYTF. V gene TRBV19 combines with J gene TRBJ1-2, with 8 bases identical to TRBD1. V gave up 8 bases and J gave up 2 bases; unmatched junction bases: 16. This CDR3 has 17 amino acids. Germline V lookup: CDR1 LNHDA, CDR2 SQIVND (reference sequence).

This clonotype has a count of ten or more. The genes are TRBV2 and TRBJ2-6, with 7 bases aligning to TRBD2. The V segment lost 7 bases and the J segment 4 bases; nucleotides outside the gene matches: 1. Germline CDR1 reads SNHLY; CDR2 reads FYNNEI. The CDR3 is made up of 13 amino acids. This chain's CDR3 is CASIGGGANVLTF. Written as DNA, the CDR3 is TGTGCCAGCATCGGGGGGGGGGCCAACGTCCTGACTTTC.

The table lists this clonotype with a few counts. V gene TRBV4-1 combines with J gene TRBJ2-2; a possible D gene is TRBD2 (5 bases). Germline V gene data show CDR1 as MGHRA and CDR2 as YSYEKL. V was clipped by 0 bases and J by 7 bases, with 15 bases between them. The CDR3 spans 16 residues. Here the CDR3 DNA reads TGCGCCAGCAGCCAAGAAAGTTGGATCGGGGTCGGGGAGCTGTTTTTT. This translates into CASSQESWIGVGELFF.

The table lists this clonotype with many counts. This chain connects TRBV27 to TRBJ2-3, with 8 bases fitting TRBD2. Germline trimming cut 6 bases from V and 0 bases from J; bases unmatched to any gene: 2. This CDR3 is 14 amino acids long. Germline CDR1 MNHEY, CDR2 SMNVEV (reference sequence). The CDR3, as DNA: TGTGCCAGCAGCTTAGCGGGGAGCACAGATACGCAGTATTTT. Encoded protein: CASSLAGSTDTQYF.

The chain combines TRBV7-6 with TRBJ1-2, with D unclear. CDR1 is SGHVS and CDR2 is FNYEAQ in the germline V gene. V dropped 4 bases and J dropped 3 bases, with 9 bases sitting between them. The CDR3 runs 13 residues. This chain's CDR3 is CASSSQDDYGYTF. The CDR3 DNA is TGTGCCAGCAGCTCACAAGATGACTATGGCTACACCTTC. The entire variable domain, with the rest obtained from reference TRBV7-6 and TRBJ1-2, is as follows: GAGVSQSPRYKVTKRGQDVALRCDPISGHVSLYWYRQALGQGPEFLTYFNYEAQQDKSGLPNDRFSAERPEGSISTLTIQRTEQRDSAMYRCASSSQDDYGYTFGSGTRLTVV.

This chain links TRBV6-1 with TRBJ2-7, with TRBD1 matching over 10 bases. The length of the CDR3 is 14 residues. In germline, CDR1 is MNHNS, CDR2 SASEGT. Losses at the gene ends were 6 bases for V and 3 bases for J; bases not matched to a gene: 5. The CDR3 bases are TGTGCCAGCAGGCCGGGACAGGGGAACTACGAGCAGTACTTC. Protein product: CASRPGQGNYEQYF.

This clonotype was seen more than once but under ten times. The rearrangement links TRBV7-3 to TRBJ1-5; D unclear. Germline CDR1 is SGHTA and CDR2 is FQGTGA. The length of the CDR3 is 17 residues. V lost 1 base and J 0 bases, leaving 13 bases between the germline ends. CDR3: CASSLSSQTGSNQPQHF. The CDR3 coding sequence is TGTGCCAGCAGCTTAAGCTCGCAGACGGGTAGCAATCAGCCCCAGCATTTT.

The genes are TRBV27 and TRBJ1-4, with 12 bases aligning to TRBD1. The CDR3 length is 16 residues. Trimming at V came to 4 bases and at J to 7 bases, leaving 7 bases not matched to a gene. CDR1 and CDR2 (germline): MNHEY, SMNVEV (reference sequence). The CDR3 nucleotides read TGTGCCAGCAGTTCCCCGGGACAGGGGGCGCGTGAAAAACTGTTTTTT. It is translated as CASSSPGQGAREKLFF. Filled out from reference TRBV27 and TRBJ1-4, the complete variable domain reads EAQVTQNPRYLITVTGKKLTVTCSQNMNHEYMSWYRQDPGLGLRQIYYSMNVEVTDKGDVPEGYKVSRKEKRNFPLILESPSPNQTSLYFCASSSPGQGAREKLFFGSGTQLSVL.

The chain joins TRBV12-3 or TRBV12-4 to TRBJ2-3, with D perhaps matching TRBD2 (6 bases). The CDR3 length is 18 residues. Trimming stripped 3 bases from V and 0 bases from J, with 19 bases between. The CDR3 sequence: CASSFISIVAESTDTQYF. The CDR3 nucleotides read TGTGCCAGCAGTTTCATTTCCATTGTAGCGGAGAGCACAGATACGCAGTATTTT.

The V gene is TRBV20-1, the J gene TRBJ2-7, with 8 nucleotides matching TRBD2. Germline values: CDR1 DFQATT, CDR2 SNEGSKA (reference sequence). The length of the CDR3 is 16 residues. Trimming removed 2 bases from V and 2 bases from J; junction bases left unmatched: 11. CDR3 loop: CSARYPPGLGAYEQYF. The DNA of the CDR3 is TGCAGTGCTAGATACCCACCGGGACTAGGGGCCTACGAGCAGTACTTC.

The chain is built from TRBV14 and TRBJ2-4; D could derive from TRBD1 or TRBD2 (5 bases each). The CDR3 consists of 13 residues. V lost 5 bases and J 5 bases, leaving 10 bases between the germline ends. Germline CDR1 is SGHDN and CDR2 is FVKESK. CDR3 in DNA: TGTGCCAGCAGCTCCTTGGGGGAAAACATTCAGTACTTC. Translated, it gives CASSSLGENIQYF.

This clonotype was picked up a small number of times. The chain combines TRBV5-4 with TRBJ2-1; 9 bases align to TRBD1. The CDR3 is 16 residues long. Germline assignment: CDR1 SGHNT and CDR2 YYREEE (reference sequence). J was trimmed by 5 bases and V by 1 base; bases with no gene match: 7. The CDR3 sequence is CASSLLLGQGHNEQFF. The DNA of the CDR3 is TGTGCCAGCAGCTTGCTTTTGGGACAGGGCCACAATGAGCAGTTCTTC.

On this clonotype: This may stem from a read error, because a much larger clone lies one nucleotide away. This chain joins TRBV7-8 and TRBJ2-5; no definite D call. Trimming took 3 bases from V and 4 from J, leaving 15 bases between them. The germline CDR1 and CDR2 sequences are SGHVS and FQNEAQ. There are 15 residues in the CDR3. The CDR3 loop reads CASSLVLRLRETQYF. In nucleotides, the CDR3 is TGTGCCAGCAGCTTGGTCCTCCGATTGAGAGAGACCCAGTACTTC. Using reference TRBV7-8 and TRBJ2-5 for the parts outside the CDR3, the full variable domain is GAGVSQSPRYKVAKRGQDVALRCDPISGHVSLFWYQQALGQGPEFLTYFQNEAQLDKSGLPSDRFFAERPEGSVSTLKIQRTQQEDSAVYLCASSLVLRLRETQYFGPGTRLLVL.

The chain is built from TRBV27 and TRBJ2-7, with 10 bases matching TRBD2. Germline CDR1 reads MNHEY; CDR2 reads SMNVEV (reference sequence). V lost 3 bases to trimming and J lost 3 bases; unmatched junction nucleotides: 14. The CDR3 has 18 amino acids. The CDR3 reads CASSFWPHRTSGRYEQYF. CDR3 coding DNA: TGTGCCAGCAGTTTTTGGCCGCACCGGACTAGCGGCCGCTACGAGCAGTACTTC.

J is TRBJ1-2 and V is TRBV7-9, with 10 nucleotides matching TRBD1. Germline trimming cut 5 bases from V and 3 bases from J; bases unmatched to any gene: 6. CDR3 length: 15 amino acids. Per the germline V gene, CDR1 is SEHNR and CDR2 is FQNEAQ (reference sequence). The CDR3 sequence: CASSPDRGRDYGYTF. The CDR3 bases are TGTGCCAGCAGCCCTGACAGGGGGCGAGACTATGGCTACACCTTC.

This clonotype showed up many times. The DNA of the CDR3 is TGTGCCAGCAGCTTACCCAATGAGCAGTTCTTC. Its translation: CASSLPNEQFF. This sequence joins TRBV7-8 and TRBJ2-1; D ambiguous. This CDR3 contains 11 residues. Germline CDR1 is SGHVS and CDR2 is FQNEAQ. V lost 2 bases and J lost 6, with 2 bases in between.

With regard to this clonotype: This clone may be a read error of a much larger clone one base away. Without the conserved terminal phenylalanine or tryptophan, this CDR3 likely stems from a read error. The rearrangement uses TRBV7-8 and TRBJ2-1, with TRBD2 identical over 11 bases. The germline gives CDR1 SGHVS, CDR2 FQNEAQ. Trimming took 5 bases from V and 7 from J; bases not matched to a gene: 13. The CDR3 runs to 17 residues. The CDR3 here is CASSTRIAGGPGNEQFL. Written as DNA, the CDR3 is TGTGCCAGCAGCACCCGAATAGCGGGAGGGCCTGGGAATGAGCAGTTCTTA.

The chain recombines TRBV7-6 with TRBJ2-7, with 7 bases lining up with TRBD1. CDR1 and CDR2 from the germline V gene are SGHVS and FNYEAQ. The CDR3 has 14 residues. J was trimmed by 4 bases and V by 5 bases; bases with no gene match: 8. CDR3: CASSDPGQKYEQYF. Written as DNA, the CDR3 is TGTGCCAGCAGCGATCCGGGACAGAAGTACGAGCAGTACTTC. Using reference TRBV7-6 and TRBJ2-7 for the parts outside the CDR3, the full variable domain is GAGVSQSPRYKVTKRGQDVALRCDPISGHVSLYWYRQALGQGPEFLTYFNYEAQQDKSGLPNDRFSAERPEGSISTLTIQRTEQRDSAMYRCASSDPGQKYEQYFGPGTRLTVT.

This clonotype was seen a single time. The chain employs TRBV6-8 and TRBJ2-5; 9 nucleotides agree with TRBD2. The J segment lost 5 bases and the V segment lost 6 bases, leaving 7 bases of the junction unmatched. In germline, CDR1 is MNHGY, CDR2 SAAAGT. The CDR3 loop spans 14 amino acids. CDR3: CASSPAGLAETQYF. The CDR3 DNA follows: TGTGCCAGCAGCCCCGCCGGACTAGCGGAGACCCAGTACTTC.

This clonotype was counted many times. The CDR3 region has the DNA TGTGCCAGCAGCTCCTTCTATCACAGCCGGGGCTTTCGCACAGATACGCAGTATTTT. Its protein is CASSSFYHSRGFRTDTQYF. V and J are TRBV7-2 and TRBJ2-3, with D perhaps assigned TRBD1 or TRBD2 (5 bases each). The V gene's germline CDR1 is SGHTA and CDR2 FQGNSA. This CDR3 comprises 19 residues. The V gene lost 4 bases and the J gene lost 1 base, with 24 bases spanning the gap.

The chain combines TRBV7-2 with TRBJ1-5; D gene ambiguous. Per the germline V gene, CDR1 is SGHTA and CDR2 is FQGNSA. V was clipped by 5 bases and J by 3 bases, with 5 bases between them. CDR3 length: 12 amino acids. The CDR3 sequence is CASSALNQPQHF. DNA for the CDR3: TGTGCCAGCAGCGCCCTCAATCAGCCCCAGCATTTT.

J is TRBJ2-7 and V is TRBV4-2; D remains unclear. The CDR3 runs to 14 residues. CDR1 LGHNA and CDR2 YNFKEQ come from the germline V gene. Trimming pared 0 bases from V and 1 base from J, leaving 7 bases between. The CDR3 DNA follows: TGTGCCAGCAGCCAAGATGCCGGGTCCTACGAGCAGTACTTC. It specifies CASSQDAGSYEQYF.

This clonotype was found a few times. The rearrangement joins TRBV6-2 or TRBV6-3 to TRBJ1-1; a possible D gene is TRBD1 (5 bases). The germline gives CDR1 MNHEY, CDR2 SVGEGT. CDR3 length: 14 amino acids. The V end lost 6 bases, the J end lost 6 bases, and 17 bases lay between the germline ends. The chain's CDR3 is CASSLRRRGSEAFF. CDR3 DNA: TGTGCCAGCAGCCTTCGACGGAGGGGATCTGAAGCTTTCTTT.

This clonotype appeared a few times. Here the CDR3 reads CASSQPEEPQHF. The CDR3 nucleotides are TGTGCCAGCAGCCAGCCAGAGGAGCCCCAGCATTTT. J is TRBJ1-5 and V is TRBV7-9; D uncertain. With 5 bases removed from V and 8 bases from J, the gap between germline ends came to 10 bases. Per the germline V gene, CDR1 is SEHNR and CDR2 is FQNEAQ (reference sequence). This CDR3 is built from 12 residues.

The chain has TRBV12-3 or TRBV12-4 and TRBJ1-3; D perhaps matches TRBD1 (5 bases). The V and J ends lost 6 bases and 2 bases respectively, with 11 bases between them. The CDR3 runs 14 residues. The DNA of the CDR3 is TGTGCCAGCAGCCTGCAGGGAGCTGGAAACACCATATATTTT. It translates to CASSLQGAGNTIYF.

The chain recombines TRBV27 with TRBJ2-6; no reliable D call. From germline, CDR1 is MNHEY and CDR2 SMNVEV (reference sequence). Trimming took 3 bases from V and 1 from J, leaving 7 bases between them. The CDR3 runs 15 residues. The CDR3 DNA reads as TGTGCCAGCAGTTTGTCTCTGTCTGGGGCCAACGTCCTGACTTTC. It is translated as CASSLSLSGANVLTF.